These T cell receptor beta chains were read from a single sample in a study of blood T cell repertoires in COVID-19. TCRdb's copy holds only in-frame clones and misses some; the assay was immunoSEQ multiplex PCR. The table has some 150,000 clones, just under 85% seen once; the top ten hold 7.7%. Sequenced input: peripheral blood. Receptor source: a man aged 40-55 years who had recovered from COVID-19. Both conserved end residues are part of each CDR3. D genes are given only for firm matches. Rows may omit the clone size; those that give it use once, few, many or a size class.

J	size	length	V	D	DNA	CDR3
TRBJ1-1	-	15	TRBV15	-	TGTGCCACCAGCAGATCGACAGGTCGGAACACTGAAGCTTTCTTT	CATSRSTGRNTEAFF
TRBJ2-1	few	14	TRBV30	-	TGTGCCTGGGACCCGGGGGTCTCGGGAAATGAGCAGTTCTTC	CAWDPGVSGNEQFF
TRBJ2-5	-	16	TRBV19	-	TGTGCCAGTAGTAGATGGTCGACAATAAAACAAGAGACCCAGTACTTC	CASSRWSTIKQETQYF
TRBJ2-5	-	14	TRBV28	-	TGTGCCAGCAGTTCCCGACAGCGGGAAGAGACCCAGTACTTC	CASSSRQREETQYF
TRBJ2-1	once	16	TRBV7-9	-	TGTGCCAGCAGCTTACCCTTTGGCGGGCTGGACAATGAGCAGTTCTTC	CASSLPFGGLDNEQFF
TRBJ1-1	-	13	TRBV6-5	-	TGTGCCAGCAGTTACTCAGGGGGCACTGAAGCTTTCTTT	CASSYSGGTEAFF
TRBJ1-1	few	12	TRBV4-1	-	TGCGCCAGCAGCCAAGGAGGCGACCCAGCTTTCTTT	CASSQGGDPAFF
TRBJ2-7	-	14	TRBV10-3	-	TGTGCCATCAGTGGCTTGACGGGGGTATTCGAGCAGTACTTC	CAISGLTGVFEQYF
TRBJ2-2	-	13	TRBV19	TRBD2	TGTGCCAGTAGCTCGGGGGGGTCCGGGGAGCTGTTTTTT	CASSSGGSGELFF
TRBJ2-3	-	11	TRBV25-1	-	TGTGCCAGCACTTCCCGTGATACGCAGTATTTT	CASTSRDTQYF
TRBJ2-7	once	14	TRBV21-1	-	TGTGCCAGCAGCAAAGCTCGACAGATTTACGAGCAGTACTTC	CASSKARQIYEQYF
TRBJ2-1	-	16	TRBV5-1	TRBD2	TGCGCCAGCAGCTTGACTAGCGGGAGTCCCAACTATGAGCAGTTCTTC	CASSLTSGSPNYEQFF
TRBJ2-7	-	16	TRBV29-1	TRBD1	TGCAGCGTTGAAGATCTTGCGGACAGGCCCCCTGGCGAGCAGTACTTC	CSVEDLADRPPGEQYF
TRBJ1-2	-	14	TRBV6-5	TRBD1	TGTGCCAGCAGCGTCAGGGGGATGTACTATGGCTACACCTTC	CASSVRGMYYGYTF
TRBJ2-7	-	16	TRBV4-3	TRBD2	TGCGCCAGCAGCCGCTTAACCGGGACTAGCAGCTACGAGCAGTACTTC	CASSRLTGTSSYEQYF
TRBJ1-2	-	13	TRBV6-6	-	TGTGCCAGCAGCAAAGACAGAATCTATGGCTACACCTTC	CASSKDRIYGYTF
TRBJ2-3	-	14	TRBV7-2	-	TGTGCCAGCAGCCTTGGCCACAGCACAGATACGCAGTATTTT	CASSLGHSTDTQYF
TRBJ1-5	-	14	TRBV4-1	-	TGCGCCAGCAGCCAAGGCGGACTTGGGCAGCCCCAGCATTTT	CASSQGGLGQPQHF
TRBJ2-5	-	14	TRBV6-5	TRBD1	TGTGCCAGCAGTCGACAGGGGGCGCGTGAGACCCAGTACTTC	CASSRQGARETQYF
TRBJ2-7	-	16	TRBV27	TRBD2	TGTGCCAGCAGTTTACTCCTAGCGGGATCCCCCTACGAGCAGTACTTC	CASSLLLAGSPYEQYF
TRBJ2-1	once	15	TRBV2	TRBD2	TGTGCCAGCAGGGTGACTAGCGGGAGGGGGAATGAGCAGTTCTTC	CASRVTSGRGNEQFF
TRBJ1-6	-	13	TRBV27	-	TGTGCCAGCAGTCTGAGACATGGGTCACCCCTCCACTTT	CASSLRHGSPLHF
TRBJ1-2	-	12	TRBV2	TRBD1	TGTGCCATTTCGGGACAGGGAGGCGGCTACACCTTC	CAISGQGGGYTF
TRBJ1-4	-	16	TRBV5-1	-	TGCGCCAGCAGCTTGGAGAGGGTTTCTACTAATGAAAAACTGTTTTTT	CASSLERVSTNEKLFF
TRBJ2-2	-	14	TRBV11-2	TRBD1	TGTGCCAGCAGCTTGGGGCAGGGGGCCGGGGAGCTGTTTTTT	CASSLGQGAGELFF
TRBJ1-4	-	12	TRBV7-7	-	TGTGCTAGCAGCTTAGCGTCCGGAAAACTGTTTTTT	CASSLASGKLFF
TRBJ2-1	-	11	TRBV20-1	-	TGCAGTGCTAGGACAGCAAATGAGCAGTTCTTC	CSARTANEQFF
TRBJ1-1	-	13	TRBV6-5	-	TGTGCCAGCAGGCAGGGACAGAACACTGAAGCTTTCTTT	CASRQGQNTEAFF
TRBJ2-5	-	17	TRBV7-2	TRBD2	TGTGCCAGCAGCCGGGGACTAGCGGGAGGGGGTAAAGAGACCCAGTACTTC	CASSRGLAGGGKETQYF
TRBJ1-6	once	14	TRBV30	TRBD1	TGTGCCTGGGCCCTGGGACAGGGAGGATCACCCCTCCACTTT	CAWALGQGGSPLHF
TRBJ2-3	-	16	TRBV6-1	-	TGTGCCAGCAGTGAAGCGGTGACTTACGCCACAGATACGCAGTATTTT	CASSEAVTYATDTQYF
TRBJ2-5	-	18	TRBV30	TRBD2	TGTGCCTGGAGTATCACTAGCGGGAGGGCCCCGGTTTTAGAGACCCAGTACTTC	CAWSITSGRAPVLETQYF
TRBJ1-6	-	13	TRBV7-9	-	TGTGCCAGCAGCTTATTGAGGGATTCACCCCTCCACTTT	CASSLLRDSPLHF
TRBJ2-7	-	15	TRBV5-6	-	TGTGCCAGCAGTTATCCTGCAACAGGGCAGTACGAGCAGTACTTC	CASSYPATGQYEQYF
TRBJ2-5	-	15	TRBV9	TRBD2	TGTGCCAGCAGCGTAGGGGCTAGCGGTCGGGAGACCCAGTACTTC	CASSVGASGRETQYF
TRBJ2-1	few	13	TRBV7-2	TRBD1	TGTGCCAGCAGCTTACAGGGGGCGCAGGAGCAGTTCTTC	CASSLQGAQEQFF
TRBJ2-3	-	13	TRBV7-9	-	TGTGCCAGCTTCGGTGAGGGAACAGATACGCAGTATTTT	CASFGEGTDTQYF
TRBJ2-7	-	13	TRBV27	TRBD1	TGTGCCAGCAGCCGAGGGGGGACAGGGCGGGAGTACTTC	CASSRGGTGREYF
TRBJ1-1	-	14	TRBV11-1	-	TGTGCCAGCAGCTCCCAATGGCAGGGCGCTGAAGCTTTCTTT	CASSSQWQGAEAFF
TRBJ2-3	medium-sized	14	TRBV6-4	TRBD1	TGTGCCAGCAGTGACGGACAGGGGGCAGATACGCAGTATTTT	CASSDGQGADTQYF